This is a list of T cell receptor beta chains from one sample in a study of OX40 agonist ivuxolimab in advanced cancers. Repertoires were generated with immunoSEQ multiplex PCR, while TCRdb's copy carries only in-frame clones and drops some. There are 60,000 to 80,000 clones in the sample; about 86% occur only once, and about 4.1% lies in the top ten. This material consisted of CD4+ or CD8+ T cells sorted from blood, taken in a trial of the OX40 agonist ivuxolimab. The receptors shown here come from an adult with an advanced solid tumor such as melanoma, head and neck, liver or kidney cancer. CDR3s include the opening cysteine and the closing phenylalanine or tryptophan. A D gene is named only where the DNA matches it firmly. Clone size, where shown, is once, few, many, or a class for clones that have expanded.

>-|few|TRBJ1-1|14|TRBV19
CASSTPTQNTEAFF
TGTGCCAGTAGTACCCCGACACAGAACACTGAAGCTTTCTTT
>-|few|TRBJ2-7|13|TRBV6-6
CASESSGDYEQYF
TGTGCCAGCGAATCGTCGGGGGACTACGAGCAGTACTTC
>TRBD2|once|TRBJ2-4|15|TRBV7-2
CASSVSGAPGNIQYF
TGTGCCAGCAGCGTTAGCGGGGCCCCGGGGAACATTCAGTACTTC
>-|-|TRBJ2-1|15|TRBV4-3
CASSQEGRDHNEQFF
TGCGCCAGCAGCCAAGAGGGCAGGGATCACAATGAGCAGTTCTTC
>-|-|TRBJ1-3|16|TRBV5-1
CASSLASWGIGNTIYF
TGCGCCAGCAGCTTGGCATCGTGGGGAATCGGAAACACCATATATTTT
>-|-|TRBJ1-2|14|TRBV28
CASTTGRTFYGYTF
TGTGCCAGCACTACCGGACGGACCTTCTATGGCTACACCTTC
>TRBD2|-|TRBJ2-3|16|TRBV11-3
CASSLGGGAGIDTQYF
TGTGCCAGCAGCTTGGGTGGAGGAGCGGGGATAGATACGCAGTATTTT
>TRBD1|-|TRBJ1-2|16|TRBV4-2
CASSQEYGDSLYGYTF
TGTGCCAGCAGCCAAGAATATGGGGACAGCCTATATGGCTACACCTTC
>TRBD1|-|TRBJ1-1|13|TRBV19
CASNRGRNTEAFF
TGTGCCAGCAACAGGGGAAGGAACACTGAAGCTTTCTTT
>-|once|TRBJ2-1|17|TRBV5-5
CASRYRWRQGNYNEQFF
TGTGCCAGCAGGTATAGGTGGCGTCAGGGGAACTACAATGAGCAGTTCTTC
>TRBD2|-|TRBJ2-5|16|TRBV28
CASSRLKLAAEETQYF
TGTGCCAGCAGCCGTCTCAAACTAGCGGCAGAAGAGACCCAGTACTTC
>-|-|TRBJ2-1|15|TRBV7-2
CASSLEGWYYNEQFF
TGTGCCAGCAGCTTAGAGGGGTGGTACTACAATGAGCAGTTCTTC
>-|-|TRBJ1-6|15|TRBV5-1
CASSLADGNNSPLHF
TGCGCCAGCAGCTTGGCCGATGGGAATAATTCACCCCTCCACTTT
>-|-|TRBJ1-1|15|TRBV5-6
CASSSTTVMNTEAFF
TGTGCCAGCAGCTCCACGACGGTCATGAACACTGAAGCTTTCTTT
>-|few|TRBJ1-2|12|TRBV9
CASNSVVLGYTF
TGTGCCAGCAACAGCGTGGTTCTTGGCTACACCTTC
>-|few|TRBJ1-5|13|TRBV14
CASSRDSNQPQHF
TGTGCCAGCAGCAGGGACAGCAATCAGCCCCAGCATTTT
>TRBD1|-|TRBJ2-2|17|TRBV5-6
CASSLRVTGTNTGELFF
TGTGCCAGCAGCTTGCGGGTGACAGGGACGAACACCGGGGAGCTGTTTTTT
>-|-|TRBJ2-4|15|TRBV11-2
CASSRQSLRGNIQYF
TGTGCCAGCAGCAGACAGTCCCTCCGAGGAAACATTCAGTACTTC
>TRBD2|-|TRBJ2-2|16|TRBV16
CASSQPSGGNTGELFF
TGTGCCAGCAGCCAACCTAGCGGGGGAAACACCGGGGAGCTGTTTTTT
>-|-|TRBJ2-7|13|TRBV11-3
CASSPTNSYEQYF
TGTGCCAGCAGCCCGACAAACTCCTACGAGCAGTACTTC
>-|-|TRBJ2-1|14|TRBV11-3
CASSPWGDYNEQFF
TGTGCCAGCAGCCCCTGGGGGGACTACAATGAGCAGTTCTTC
>-|-|TRBJ1-6|14|TRBV9
CASSVDRLNSPLHF
TGTGCCAGCAGCGTAGACAGACTTAATTCACCCCTCCACTTT
>TRBD1|few|TRBJ1-2|16|TRBV7-8
CASSFLPRQGHYGYTF
TGTGCCAGCAGCTTCCTACCGCGACAGGGACACTATGGCTACACCTTC
>TRBD1|-|TRBJ2-3|15|TRBV6-1
CASSEGQASTDTQYF
TGTGCCAGCAGTGAGGGACAGGCGAGCACAGATACGCAGTATTTT
>TRBD1|-|TRBJ1-1|13|TRBV29-1
CSVEGQGGTEAFF
TGCAGCGTTGAAGGGCAGGGGGGCACTGAAGCTTTCTTT
>-|-|TRBJ2-5|15|TRBV5-6
CASSPRWFGQETQYF
TGTGCCAGCAGCCCGCGTTGGTTTGGACAAGAGACCCAGTACTTC
>TRBD1|-|TRBJ2-2|17|TRBV9
CASSVAPGGENTGELFF
TGTGCCAGCAGCGTAGCTCCAGGGGGCGAGAACACCGGGGAGCTGTTTTTT
>-|-|TRBJ1-1|15|TRBV14
CASSQDMVRTEEAFF
TGTGCCAGCAGCCAAGATATGGTCCGAACGGAGGAAGCTTTCTTT
>-|once|TRBJ1-4|15|TRBV4-1
CASSLEGGVGEKLFF
TGCGCCAGCAGCCTCGAGGGAGGGGTCGGGGAAAAACTGTTTTTT
>TRBD2|-|TRBJ2-7|15|TRBV13
CASSWRGGSSYEQYF
TGTGCCAGCAGCTGGAGGGGCGGGAGCTCCTACGAGCAGTACTTC
>-|-|TRBJ2-3|15|TRBV7-8
CASSLVQGSTDTQYF
TGTGCCAGCAGCTTAGTCCAGGGGTCGACAGATACGCAGTATTTT
>-|-|TRBJ1-1|13|TRBV18
CASSPRVNTEAFF
TGTGCCAGCTCACCCAGGGTGAACACTGAAGCTTTCTTT
>TRBD2|-|TRBJ2-2|18|TRBV9
CASSVTSGGELNTGELFF
TGTGCCAGCAGCGTGACTAGCGGGGGGGAACTGAACACCGGGGAGCTGTTTTTT
>-|-|TRBJ1-5|12|TRBV6-1
CASTAGNQPQHF
TGTGCCAGCACGGCAGGCAATCAGCCCCAGCATTTT
>TRBD1|-|TRBJ1-1|15|TRBV18
CASSPPNRGSTEAFF
TGTGCCAGCTCACCACCTAACAGGGGAAGCACTGAAGCTTTCTTT
>TRBD1|few|TRBJ2-5|15|TRBV11-2
CASSLVQGYRETQYF
TGTGCCAGCAGCTTAGTACAGGGGTATAGAGAGACCCAGTACTTC
>-|-|TRBJ2-3|15|TRBV14
CASSGQGIRADTQYF
TGTGCCAGCAGCGGCCAGGGGATAAGGGCAGATACGCAGTATTTT
>-|few|TRBJ1-2|12|TRBV15
CATSKDSHGYTF
TGTGCCACCAGCAAGGACAGCCATGGCTACACCTTC
>-|-|TRBJ1-2|15|TRBV14
CASSHLDRPAEGYTF
TGTGCCAGCAGCCATCTCGACAGGCCCGCAGAGGGCTACACCTTC
>-|-|TRBJ2-3|16|TRBV7-2
CASSPGVAGRADTQYF
TGTGCCAGCAGCCCAGGGGTGGCGGGGAGGGCAGATACGCAGTATTTT
>-|-|TRBJ1-2|14|TRBV27
CASTPSGGGYGYTF
TGTGCCAGCACCCCCTCGGGGGGAGGGTATGGCTACACCTTC
>-|-|TRBJ1-6|17|TRBV21-1
CASSRKRGVRYNSPLHF
TGTGCCAGCAGCCGAAAACGAGGGGTACGGTATAATTCACCCCTCCACTTT
>TRBD1|-|TRBJ1-1|15|TRBV15
CATSRGGGMNTEAFF
TGTGCCACCAGCAGAGGAGGGGGCATGAACACTGAAGCTTTCTTT
>-|-|TRBJ1-5|15|TRBV6-6
CASSSSGASSQPQHF
TGTGCCAGCAGTTCGTCGGGGGCCTCTTCTCAGCCCCAGCATTTT
>-|few|TRBJ1-1|14|TRBV6-1
CASSEQGPNTEAFF
TGTGCCAGCAGTGAACAGGGGCCGAACACTGAAGCTTTCTTT
>TRBD1|-|TRBJ1-1|15|TRBV19
CASSLRDRGNTEAFF
TGTGCCAGTAGTCTCCGGGACAGGGGGAACACTGAAGCTTTCTTT
>TRBD1|once|TRBJ2-2|15|TRBV7-3
CASSSNRGITGELFF
TGTGCCAGCAGCTCCAACAGGGGCATCACCGGGGAGCTGTTTTTT
>-|-|TRBJ1-4|14|TRBV27
CASSLLGAGEKLFF
TGTGCCAGCAGTTTATTGGGGGCTGGTGAAAAACTGTTTTTT
>TRBD1|-|TRBJ2-5|14|TRBV5-1
CASSVQDRRETQYF
TGCGCCAGCAGCGTCCAGGACAGGAGAGAGACCCAGTACTTC
>-|-|TRBJ1-2|15|TRBV5-6
CASRIGQRSNYGYTF
TGTGCCAGCAGGATAGGACAGCGTTCAAACTATGGCTACACCTTC